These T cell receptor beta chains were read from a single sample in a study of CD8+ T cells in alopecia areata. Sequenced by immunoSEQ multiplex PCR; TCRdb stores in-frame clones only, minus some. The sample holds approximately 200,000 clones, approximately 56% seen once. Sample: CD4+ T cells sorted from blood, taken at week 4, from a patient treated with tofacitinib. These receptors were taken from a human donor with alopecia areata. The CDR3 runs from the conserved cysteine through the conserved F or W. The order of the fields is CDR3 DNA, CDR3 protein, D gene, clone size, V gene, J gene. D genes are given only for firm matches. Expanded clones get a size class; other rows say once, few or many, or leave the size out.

TGCAGCGTTGAGGGGGCCTACGAGCAGTACTTC,CSVEGAYEQYF,NA,NA,TRBV29-1,TRBJ2-7
TGTGCCAGTAGTAGGCCACAGGGACCAACTAATGAAAAACTGTTTTTT,CASSRPQGPTNEKLFF,NA,NA,TRBV19,TRBJ1-4
TGTGCCTGGAGTGTACTCGACTCCGGGGAGCTGTTTTTT,CAWSVLDSGELFF,NA,NA,TRBV30,TRBJ2-2
TGTGCCAGCAGCTTAGTCGGTGGGGGGGCAGGAGATACGCAGTATTTT,CASSLVGGGAGDTQYF,NA,NA,TRBV7-2,TRBJ2-3
TGTGCCAGTAGTATAGACTGGGCGTGGGAGCTGTTTTTT,CASSIDWAWELFF,NA,NA,TRBV19,TRBJ2-2
TGTGCCAGCACCCTTCCGGCAGAGGGGGAGACCCAGTACTTC,CASTLPAEGETQYF,NA,few,TRBV5-4,TRBJ2-5
TGTGCCAGCAGCGACCGAAGGGGGGGCTCCTACGAGCAGTACTTC,CASSDRRGGSYEQYF,NA,NA,TRBV7-2,TRBJ2-7
TGTGCCAGCAGCTTGAACACCGATCAGCCCCAGCATTTT,CASSLNTDQPQHF,NA,NA,TRBV7-8,TRBJ1-5
TGTGCCAGCAGCTTAGACCCTGTCCTAGCGACGGGCTCCTACAATGAGCAGTTCTTC,CASSLDPVLATGSYNEQFF,NA,NA,TRBV11-2,TRBJ2-1
TGTGCCAGCAGTGGCCGTGGGAGATACAATGAGCAGTTCTTC,CASSGRGRYNEQFF,NA,few,TRBV25-1,TRBJ2-1
TGTGCCAGCAGCAGATCGTTGAGTTTATTGGCGGACCAAGAGACCCAGTACTTC,CASSRSLSLLADQETQYF,NA,NA,TRBV11-2,TRBJ2-5
TGTGCCAGCAGACCTCCCCGGAACACTGAAGCTTTCTTT,CASRPPRNTEAFF,NA,few,TRBV28,TRBJ1-1
TGCAGCGCCAGGGACCGGTACGAGCAGTACTTC,CSARDRYEQYF,NA,NA,TRBV29-1,TRBJ2-7
TGTGCCAGTAGTACCGGACGGACACGCTATAATTCACCCCTCCACTTT,CASSTGRTRYNSPLHF,NA,few,TRBV19,TRBJ1-6
TGTGCCAGCAGCGTAGAAGGGCAAAACGAGCAGTACTTC,CASSVEGQNEQYF,NA,NA,TRBV9,TRBJ2-7
TGCGCCAGCAGCCAAGTGACCCGGGACAGGGGGCATGGCTACACCTTC,CASSQVTRDRGHGYTF,TRBD1,NA,TRBV4-1,TRBJ1-2
TGTGCCAGCAGTACCGGACAGGGTGTCCCTGTTTCACCCCTCCACTTT,CASSTGQGVPVSPLHF,TRBD1,few,TRBV28,TRBJ1-6
TGTGCCAGCAGCCAAGTTTGGGAGACCCAGTACTTC,CASSQVWETQYF,NA,NA,TRBV14,TRBJ2-5
TGTGCCAGCAGCTTACGTAGGTCGGACTATGGCTACACCTTC,CASSLRRSDYGYTF,NA,once,TRBV7-2,TRBJ1-2
TGCGCCAGCAGCTCAGACCGACAAGAGACCCAGTACTTC,CASSSDRQETQYF,NA,NA,TRBV5-1,TRBJ2-5
TGTGCCAGCAGCTTAGAAGGGGGTAATGAAAAACTGTTTTTT,CASSLEGGNEKLFF,NA,few,TRBV7-6,TRBJ1-4
TGTGCCTGGAGTGGGGGACCGAACACTGAAGCTTTCTTT,CAWSGGPNTEAFF,NA,NA,TRBV30,TRBJ1-1
TGTGCCAGCAGTTTAGTTGGTACAGATACGCAGTATTTT,CASSLVGTDTQYF,NA,NA,TRBV28,TRBJ2-3
TGTGCCTCCCTGACAGGGAGAGAGGATGGCTACACCTTC,CASLTGREDGYTF,TRBD1,NA,TRBV30,TRBJ1-2
TGTGCCAGCACCGTACCGGGGACCCGAGGCTACACCTTC,CASTVPGTRGYTF,NA,NA,TRBV28,TRBJ1-2
TGTGCCAGCAGCTTACAGCTAGCCAAAAACATTCAGTACTTC,CASSLQLAKNIQYF,NA,NA,TRBV7-2,TRBJ2-4
TGCAGTGCTAGAGAGGGCTATGGCTACACCTTC,CSAREGYGYTF,NA,NA,TRBV20-1,TRBJ1-2
TGCGCCAGCAGCTGGGGACTAGCGGCTGGGGATGAGCAGTTCTTC,CASSWGLAAGDEQFF,TRBD2,few,TRBV5-1,TRBJ2-1
TGTGCCAGCAGGGCCCACGGCTCTGGAAACACCATATATTTT,CASRAHGSGNTIYF,NA,NA,TRBV7-6,TRBJ1-3
TGCGCCAGCAGCCAAGATAGGACGGCCGCCGGCCGGCTAGGGAACATTCAGTACTTC,CASSQDRTAAGRLGNIQYF,NA,NA,TRBV4-1,TRBJ2-4
TGCAGCGTTGCGGCCTGGGGCAATTATGCGGACGAGCAGTACTTC,CSVAAWGNYADEQYF,NA,NA,TRBV29-1,TRBJ2-7
TGTGCCAGCACACCCCTAGAGGGGCGGGTGTTTTTT,CASTPLEGRVFF,NA,once,TRBV2,TRBJ2-2
TGTGCCAGCAGCTTCGGACGGTTCTATGGCTACACCTTC,CASSFGRFYGYTF,NA,NA,TRBV5-6,TRBJ1-2
TGTGCCACCAGCAGAGATTCCGGGGCCGGCTATGGCTACACCTTC,CATSRDSGAGYGYTF,NA,NA,TRBV15,TRBJ1-2
TGTGCCAGCAGTTACTCTTTGGGGGGTTCCTACGAGCAGTACTTC,CASSYSLGGSYEQYF,NA,NA,TRBV6-6,TRBJ2-7
TGTGCCAGCTCTCCGACAGGGGGCTACGAGCAGTACTTC,CASSPTGGYEQYF,TRBD1,NA,TRBV18,TRBJ2-7
TGTGCCAGCCGACTAGAAGCTATCAATGAGCAGTTCTTC,CASRLEAINEQFF,NA,NA,TRBV2,TRBJ2-1
TGCAGCTCAAGACAGGGGCTCGGTGAGCAGTTCTTC,CSSRQGLGEQFF,TRBD1,NA,TRBV29-1,TRBJ2-1
TGTGCCAGCAGCCCCCGAAGCGGGGGGTACAATGAGCAGTTCTTC,CASSPRSGGYNEQFF,TRBD2,NA,TRBV7-2,TRBJ2-1
TGTGCTAGCAGCCCCGGACAGGGAGTCTACAATGAGCAGTTCTTC,CASSPGQGVYNEQFF,TRBD1,NA,TRBV7-7,TRBJ2-1
TGTGCCAGCAGTTTATGGAGGGCACGGAAGAATCAGCCCCAGCATTTT,CASSLWRARKNQPQHF,NA,NA,TRBV28,TRBJ1-5
TGCAGTGCTTCAAACTATGGCTACACCTTC,CSASNYGYTF,NA,NA,TRBV20-1,TRBJ1-2
TGTGCCTGGGGCGGGCAGTATAATTCACCCCTCCACTTT,CAWGGQYNSPLHF,NA,NA,TRBV30,TRBJ1-6
TGTGCCACTGGGATCCAAGAGACCCAGTACTTC,CATGIQETQYF,NA,few,TRBV2,TRBJ2-5
TGTGCCAGCAGCCTGGGACAGGAGCCTTACAATGAGCAGTTCTTC,CASSLGQEPYNEQFF,TRBD1,NA,TRBV5-6,TRBJ2-1
TGTGCCAGCAGTTCCTTTGGGCAGGGGAGGCAGCCCCAGCATTTT,CASSSFGQGRQPQHF,NA,once,TRBV6-5,TRBJ1-5